This TCR beta chain was obtained from a study of T cell responses to AZD1222 COVID-19 vaccine (dated by TCRdb to about 2021). Background for the entire study: AZD1222 recipients whose second dose came at about 4 weeks and those whose second dose came at about 12 weeks were combined into one group, since spike-specific TCR depth and breadth did not differ between the two schedules. TCR sequencing covered 233 trial participants: 200 to 210 given two doses of AZD1222 and 26 given two doses of MenACWY control vaccine. Trial participants were enrolled into age subgroups of 18-55, 56-69 and 70-plus years, which contained about 150, 28 and 57 TCR-sequenced participants, respectively. The full study reports these points: Conclusions about previously exposed vaccinees were limited because only a handful of AZD1222 recipients were SARS-CoV-2 seropositive at baseline. The whole spike protein was spanned by vaccine-associated CD4 TCRs, and dominant responses were seen in regions 160-218 and 743-854. Because no samples from the day 14 peak response were available, repertoires could be characterized only after the peak T cell response. The 56-69-year group was small, and its depth increase did not reach significance, likely because of low power. Epitopes outside the regions mutated in the B.1.351 and B.1.1.7 variants were reportedly recognized by nearly half of the unique spike-specific TCRs. A significant rise in spike-specific TCR breadth and depth was observed after two AZD1222 doses relative to day 0 and relative to MenACWY recipients. Participants were mostly white British, with more females than males. The authors suggested clonal diversity may have been underestimated.

Concerning this clone: The specificity of this receptor is unknown. Base qualities are not at hand, and no much larger clone is one base apart.

In light of the paper, this sample's time point label describes: baseline before first vaccination. Vaccinee samples came from UK trials COV001 and COV002, including a single-blind randomized controlled phase 2/3 trial of AZD1222 (ChAdOx1 nCoV-19) in healthy adults. For TCRbeta chain sequencing, PBMC samples were collected from trial participants at day 0 and at day 28 after the second dose. The CDR3 regions of human TCRbeta chains were subjected to immunosequencing. As for how the authors treated the data: Repertoire TCRs were checked for matches against a reference library of SARS-CoV-2-specific TCRs that had been generated using the MIRA antigen-specificity platform. Breadth was defined as the fraction of unique TCRs that were SARS-CoV-2-associated. Depth was defined as the fraction of total T cells that were SARS-CoV-2-associated. Each spike-specific TCR was assigned to its reactive spike region and to a CD4 or CD8 class using the MIRA data. Log10-transformed breadth and depth values were compared by one-way ANOVA with Sidak's multiple comparisons tests. Sourced from immuneACCESS, this table was stored by TCRdb with only in-frame sequences that have V and J called. A share of the clones is absent; for the studies checked, an unresolved V gene accounts for under half, and the remainder has no known explanation. V and J calls and clone size come straight from that table; D and trimming were deduced from the DNA. In this sample the table shows 95,000 to 150,000 clones, 80% to 90% of which occur a single time. The biggest ten clones account for roughly 9% of the sample.

The germline V gene encodes CDR1 SGHRS and CDR2 YFSETQ. V is pared back by 0 bases and J by 3 bases, with 9 bases lying between the germline termini. The CDR3 runs 14 amino acids, cysteine and phenylalanine included. The retained sequence is limited to the CDR3, 42 bases, with the frame set at the first base. This receptor chain uses TRBV5-1 and TRBJ1-1, with no confidently assigned D gene. The receptor was isolated from an adult in good health. Specimen: peripheral blood, collected on day 0 of AZD1222 vaccination. The sequenced DNA is TGCGCCAGCAGCTTGGCCGGGTTTGACACTGAAGCTTTCTTT. Its amino acids are CASSLAGFDTEAFF.